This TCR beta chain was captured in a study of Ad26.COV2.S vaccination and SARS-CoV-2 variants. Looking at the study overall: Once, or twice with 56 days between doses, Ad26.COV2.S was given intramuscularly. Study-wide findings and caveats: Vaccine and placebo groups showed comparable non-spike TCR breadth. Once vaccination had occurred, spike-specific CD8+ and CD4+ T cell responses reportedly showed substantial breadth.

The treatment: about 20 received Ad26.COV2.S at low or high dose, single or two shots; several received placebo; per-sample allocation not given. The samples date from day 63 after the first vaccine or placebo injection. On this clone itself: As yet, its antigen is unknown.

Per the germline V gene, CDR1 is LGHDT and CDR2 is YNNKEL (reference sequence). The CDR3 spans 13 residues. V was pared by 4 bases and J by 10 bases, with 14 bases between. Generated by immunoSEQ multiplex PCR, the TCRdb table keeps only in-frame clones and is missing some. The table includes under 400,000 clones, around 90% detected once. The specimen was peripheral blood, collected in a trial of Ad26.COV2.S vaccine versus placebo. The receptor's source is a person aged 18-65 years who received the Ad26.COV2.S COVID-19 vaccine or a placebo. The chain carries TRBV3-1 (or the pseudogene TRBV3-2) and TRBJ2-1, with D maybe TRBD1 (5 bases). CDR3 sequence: CASSPLSAGEQFF. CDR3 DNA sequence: TGTGCCAGCAGCCCCCTGTCGGCAGGGGAGCAGTTCTTC.